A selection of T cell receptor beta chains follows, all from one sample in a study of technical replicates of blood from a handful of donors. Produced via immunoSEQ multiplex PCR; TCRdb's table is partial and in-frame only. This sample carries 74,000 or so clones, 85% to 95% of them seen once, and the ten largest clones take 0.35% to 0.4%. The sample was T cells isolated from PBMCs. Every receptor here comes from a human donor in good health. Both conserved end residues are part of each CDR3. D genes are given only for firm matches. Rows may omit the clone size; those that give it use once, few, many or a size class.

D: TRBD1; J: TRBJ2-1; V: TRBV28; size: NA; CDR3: CASSPGTGTYNEQFF; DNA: TGTGCCAGCAGTCCCGGGACAGGGACCTACAATGAGCAGTTCTTC
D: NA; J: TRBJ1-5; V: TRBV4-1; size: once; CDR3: CASSREEISNQPQHF; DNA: TGCGCCAGCAGCCGCGAGGAAATTAGCAATCAGCCCCAGCATTTT
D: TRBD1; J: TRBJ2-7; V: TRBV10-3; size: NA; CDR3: CAISFGTGIYEQYF; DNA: TGTGCCATCAGTTTCGGGACAGGGATCTACGAGCAGTACTTC
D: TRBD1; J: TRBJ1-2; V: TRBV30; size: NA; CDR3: CAWSSGQGVSGYTF; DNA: TGTGCCTGGAGTTCGGGACAGGGAGTCTCTGGCTACACCTTC
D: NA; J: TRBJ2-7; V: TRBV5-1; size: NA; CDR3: CASSLGAHTYSYEQYF; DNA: TGCGCCAGCAGCTTGGGGGCACACACCTACTCCTACGAGCAGTACTTC
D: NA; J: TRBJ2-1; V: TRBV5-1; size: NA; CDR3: CASSLTSLPIYNEQFF; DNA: TGCGCCAGCAGCTTGACCTCACTTCCTATCTACAATGAGCAGTTCTTC
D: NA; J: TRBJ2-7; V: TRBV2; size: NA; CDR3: CASRDVYEQYF; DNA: TGTGCCAGCCGGGATGTCTACGAGCAGTACTTC
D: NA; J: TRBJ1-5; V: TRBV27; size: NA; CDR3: CASSLGLGQPQHF; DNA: TGTGCCAGCAGTTTGGGGCTGGGTCAGCCCCAGCATTTT
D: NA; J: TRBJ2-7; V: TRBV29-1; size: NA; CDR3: CSGKRTPGAYEQYF; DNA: TGCAGCGGAAAGCGGACCCCCGGGGCCTACGAGCAGTACTTC
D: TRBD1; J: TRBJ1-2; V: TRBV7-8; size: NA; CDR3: CASSPNHRGLNYGYTF; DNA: TGTGCCAGCAGCCCCAACCACAGGGGGTTGAACTATGGCTACACCTTC
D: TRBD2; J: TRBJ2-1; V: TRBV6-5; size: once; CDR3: CASTLAGDRQKQFF; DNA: TGTGCCAGCACCCTAGCGGGAGACCGTCAGAAGCAGTTCTTC
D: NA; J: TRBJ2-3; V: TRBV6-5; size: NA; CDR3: CASSRQDTQYF; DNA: TGTGCCAGCAGTCGACAAGATACGCAGTATTTT
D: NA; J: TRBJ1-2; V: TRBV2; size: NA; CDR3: CASREGMENIYGYTF; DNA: TGTGCCAGCAGGGAAGGGATGGAGAATATCTATGGCTACACCTTC
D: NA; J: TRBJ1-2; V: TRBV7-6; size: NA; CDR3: CASSLDRHTF; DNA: TGTGCCAGCAGCCTGGACAGACACACCTTC
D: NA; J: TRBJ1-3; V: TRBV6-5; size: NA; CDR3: CASSYGQTSGNTIYF; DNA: TGTGCCAGCAGTTACGGGCAGACCTCTGGAAACACCATATATTTT
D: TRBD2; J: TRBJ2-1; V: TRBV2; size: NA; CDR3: CASIIAGEGYNEQFF; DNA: TGTGCCAGCATAATAGCGGGAGAAGGCTACAATGAGCAGTTCTTC
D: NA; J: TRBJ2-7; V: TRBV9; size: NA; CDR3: CASSARDNTEEQYF; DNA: TGTGCCAGCAGCGCCCGGGACAACACCGAGGAGCAGTACTTC
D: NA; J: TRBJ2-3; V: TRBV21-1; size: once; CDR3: CASSREWGRAFRVYTQYF; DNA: TGTGCCAGCAGCAGAGAGTGGGGGAGGGCGTTTAGAGTTTATACGCAGTATTTT